These 17 T cell receptor beta chains came from one sample sequenced in a study of vaccination and CD4 T cells after COVID-19. The Oncomine TCR Beta short-read assay sequenced DNA from cultured CD4+ T cells. MiXCR, run by TCRdb on the PCR reads, gives a single entry per CDR3 protein. The data show 2,500 to 3,000 distinct CDR3 sequences, about 26% seen once. The antigens for these receptors are not known. Treatment noted: roughly ten-day PBMC culture with coronavirus spike peptide pools or control peptides (ViraFEST assay). Sequencing was performed on CD4+ T cells from blood, cultured in vitro. The receptors were sampled from a human donor who had recovered from COVID-19.

The chain recombines TRBV20-1 with TRBJ1-2, with TRBD1 matching 9 bases. J lost 6 bases, V lost 2 bases, and 13 bases had no gene match. The CDR3 loop spans 16 amino acids. Germline CDR1 and CDR2: DFQATT and SNEGSKA (reference sequence). CDR3 DNA: TGCAGTGCTAGAAGGGTCCGCGGGACAGGGATCGATGGCTACACCTTC. Its protein product is CSARRVRGTGIDGYTF.

The rearrangement joins TRBV2 to TRBJ2-5; the match to TRBD1 covers 9 bases. J was trimmed by 5 bases and V by 10 bases; bases with no gene match: 5. The CDR3 totals 12 residues. The germline V gene encodes CDR1 SNHLY and CDR2 FYNNEI. The CDR3 spells CATTGTGETQYF. Here the CDR3 DNA reads TGTGCCACCACCGGGACAGGGGAGACCCAGTACTTC.

This clonotype was seen only a few times. This chain uses TRBV2 with TRBJ2-7; no firm D call. CDR3 length equals 12 residues. V was clipped by 2 bases and J by 0 bases, with 2 bases between them. Germline V gene lookup returns CDR1 SNHLY and CDR2 FYNNEI. Here the CDR3 DNA reads TGTGCCAGCAGTGAACACTCCTACGAGCAGTACTTC. This gives the protein CASSEHSYEQYF.

This chain links TRBV5-1 with TRBJ1-1, with TRBD1 as a possible D gene (6 bases). Germline CDR1 and CDR2: SGHRS and YFSETQ. This CDR3 region has 15 residues. V gave up 4 bases and J gave up 5 bases, with 18 bases separating them. The CDR3 sequence is CASSGGRGLDTEAFF. CDR3 coding DNA: TGCGCCAGCAGCGGGGGTCGGGGGCTTGATACTGAAGCTTTCTTT. The complete variable domain, with remaining parts taken from reference TRBV5-1 and TRBJ1-1, reads KAGVTQTPRYLIKTRGQQVTLSCSPISGHRSVSWYQQTPGQGLQFLFEYFSETQRNKGNFPGRFSGRQFSNSRSEMNVSTLELGDSALYLCASSGGRGLDTEAFFGQGTRLTVV.

The gene calls are TRBV18 and TRBJ2-5; 9 bases map to TRBD2. The germline V gene encodes CDR1 KGHSH and CDR2 LQKENI. Trimming cost V 0 bases and J 4 bases; bases outside gene matches: 6. This CDR3 contains 16 residues. CDR3 sequence reads: CASSPPSGSVPETQYF. In DNA form, the CDR3 reads TGTGCCAGCTCACCACCTAGCGGGAGCGTCCCAGAGACCCAGTACTTC.

The chain recombines TRBV6-2 or TRBV6-3 with TRBJ2-3, with 8 bases matching TRBD2. The CDR3 totals 13 residues. Germline V gives CDR1 MNHEY, CDR2 SVGEGT. The V segment lost 1 base and the J segment 15 bases; nucleotides outside the gene matches: 9. The CDR3, as DNA: TGTGCCAGCAGTTACTTGAGCGGGGGACCCCTTTATTTT. This gives the protein CASSYLSGGPLYF.

The chain links TRBV20-1 to TRBJ2-7, with 7 bases aligning to TRBD2. V lost 5 bases and J lost 0; bases outside the gene matches: 10. The CDR3 contains 15 residues. Looked up from germline, CDR1 is DFQATT and CDR2 is SNEGSKA (reference sequence). CDR3 in DNA: TGCAGTGCTCGACCGACTAGCCAAATCTCCTACGAGCAGTACTTC. Translated, it gives CSARPTSQISYEQYF.

J is TRBJ2-1 and V is TRBV20-1; D call uncertain. This CDR3 region has 14 residues. Trimming removed 0 bases at V and 2 bases at J, with 8 bases between. CDR1 and CDR2 (germline): DFQATT, SNEGSKA (reference sequence). CDR3 protein: CSARDLRTYNEQFF. The CDR3 bases are TGCAGTGCTAGAGATTTGAGAACCTACAATGAGCAGTTCTTC.

This clonotype was detected only a few times. This chain uses TRBV19 with TRBJ2-7; D not certain. The germline V gene encodes CDR1 LNHDA and CDR2 SQIVND (reference sequence). The CDR3 runs 11 residues. Trimming removed 5 bases from V and 3 bases from J, with 5 bases in between. The CDR3 loop is CASSWGYEQYF. CDR3 nucleotides: TGTGCCAGTAGTTGGGGCTACGAGCAGTACTTC.

The chain joins TRBV10-3 to TRBJ2-3, with 9 bases aligning to TRBD2. The CDR3 sequence is 17 residues long. V trimming: 2 bases; J trimming: 6 bases; junction bases outside the gene matches: 12. CDR1 is ENHRY and CDR2 is SYGVKD in the germline V gene. The CDR3 here is CAISEPRGGGTLDTQYF. The CDR3 DNA reads TGTGCCATCAGTGAGCCGCGCGGGGGGGGGACCTTGGATACGCAGTATTTT.

The chain uses TRBV25-1 and TRBJ1-2, with D tentatively TRBD1 (5 bases). The CDR3 contains 12 residues. Germline-derived CDR1 and CDR2 are MGHDK and SYGVNS. Trimming removed 4 bases at V and 8 bases at J, with 11 bases between. The CDR3 sequence is CASSGDSRGYTF. For the CDR3, the DNA is TGTGCCAGCAGTGGTGACAGCCGAGGCTACACCTTC.

The rearrangement uses TRBV6-5 and TRBJ1-4; TRBD1 matches at 10 bases. Germline V gene data show CDR1 as MNHEY and CDR2 as SVGAGI. V shed 0 bases, J shed 6 bases, and the junction held 7 bases outside the gene matches. The CDR3 is 17 amino acids. The CDR3 DNA follows: TGTGCCAGCAGTTACTCTGCTACGGGGACAGGGGATGAAAAACTGTTTTTT. Protein product: CASSYSATGTGDEKLFF.

J is TRBJ2-3 and V is TRBV5-8, with 10 bases lining up with TRBD2. In germline, CDR1 is SGHTS, CDR2 YDEGEE. The CDR3 has 16 amino acids. Trimming at V came to 3 bases and at J to 0 bases, leaving 4 bases not matched to a gene. This chain's CDR3 is CASSSGLAVSTDTQYF. CDR3 in DNA: TGTGCCAGCAGCTCTGGACTAGCGGTTAGCACAGATACGCAGTATTTT.

The genes are TRBV20-1 and TRBJ2-3; 7 bases match TRBD2. Germline CDR1 and CDR2: DFQATT and SNEGSKA (reference sequence). V lost 3 bases, J lost 2 bases, and 8 bases stayed unmatched. This CDR3 spans 15 amino acids. This CDR3 is CSARSGTTNTDTQYF. As DNA, the CDR3 is TGCAGTGCTAGGAGCGGGACTACTAACACAGATACGCAGTATTTT.

This clonotype came up a few times. The chain couples TRBV4-3 to TRBJ2-5; D is undetermined. CDR3 length: 13 residues. CDR1 is LGHNA and CDR2 is YSLEER in the germline V gene. Trimming took 0 bases from V and 4 from J, leaving 6 bases between them. The CDR3 region is CASSQEFGETQYF. The CDR3 bases are TGCGCCAGCAGCCAAGAGTTTGGAGAGACCCAGTACTTC.

This clonotype has just a few counts. The chain joins TRBV20-1 to TRBJ1-4; 10 bases fit TRBD1. The CDR3 length is 13 residues. Germline CDR1 reads DFQATT; CDR2 reads SNEGSKA (reference sequence). Unmatched junction bases numbered 3, after V lost 5 bases and J lost 6 bases. This chain's CDR3 is CSAPTGGHEKLFF. CDR3 DNA sequence: TGCAGTGCTCCGACAGGGGGCCATGAAAAACTGTTTTTT.

The rearrangement joins TRBV7-9 to TRBJ1-2, with TRBD1 matching over 8 bases. Germline lookup yields CDR1 SEHNR and CDR2 FQNEAQ (reference sequence). The CDR3 runs 14 residues. V shed 5 bases, J shed 3 bases, and the junction held 5 bases outside the gene matches. This CDR3 reads CASSTGQGDYGYTF. The CDR3 coding sequence is TGTGCCAGCAGCACCGGACAGGGAGACTATGGCTACACCTTC.